These 30 T cell receptor beta chains share one sample of origin, sequenced in a study of vaccination and CD4 T cells after COVID-19. Their antigens remain unidentified. Treatment defined: approximately 9-day PBMC culture with coronavirus spike peptide pools or control peptides (ViraFEST assay). CD4+ T cells that had been cultured provided DNA sequenced with the Oncomine TCR Beta short-read assay. TCRdb itself ran the PCR reads through MiXCR, one entry per CDR3 protein. The sample carries 15,000 to 18,000 distinct CDR3 sequences, about 38% recorded once. What was sequenced was cultured CD4+ T cells from blood. All receptors derive from a human donor with COVID-19.

This clonotype has a handful of counts. The V gene is TRBV20-1, the J gene TRBJ2-4, with TRBD2 matching over 13 bases. V was clipped by 3 bases and J by 15 bases; unmatched bases: 17. CDR3 length: 16 residues. The germline V gene has CDR1 DFQATT and CDR2 SNEGSKA (reference sequence). CDR3 DNA sequence: TGCAGTGCTAGCCCCTCGACTAGCGGGGGGTCCGCCGGATGGTACTTC. It specifies CSASPSTSGGSAGWYF.

The rearrangement links TRBV6-1 to TRBJ1-5; TRBD1 matches at 8 bases. Germline V lookup: CDR1 MNHNS, CDR2 SASEGT. V lost 7 bases to trimming and J lost 7 bases; unmatched junction nucleotides: 6. The CDR3 has 13 amino acids. In DNA, the CDR3 is TGTGCCAGCACCATCGGACAGGGACAGCCCCAGCATTTT. Protein product: CASTIGQGQPQHF.

The rearrangement links TRBV10-2 to TRBJ2-7, with TRBD1 matching over 10 bases. The germline V gene encodes CDR1 WSHSY and CDR2 SAAADI. V was clipped by 9 bases and J by 3 bases; unmatched bases: 5. The CDR3 runs 13 residues. The CDR3 nucleotides read TGCGCCAGTTGCCGGGACAGGGGCTACGAGCAGTACTTC. This codes for CASCRDRGYEQYF.

In its sample, this clonotype was seen a few times. The CDR3 nucleotides read TGTGCCAGCAGTTCCGGGACCAAAGGGGGCTACACCTTC. Translating gives CASSSGTKGGYTF. V usage is TRBV12-3 or TRBV12-4 and J usage is TRBJ1-2, with D tentatively TRBD1 (5 bases). The germline V and J ends were trimmed by 4 bases and 8 bases, with 14 bases remaining between them. The CDR3 extends over 13 amino acids.

The rearrangement uses TRBV9 and TRBJ2-5; 11 bases line up with TRBD2. Germline loops: CDR1 SGDLS, CDR2 YYNGEE. CDR3 size: 14 residues. J lost 5 bases, V lost 2 bases, and 2 bases had no gene match. The DNA for the CDR3 is TGTGCCAGCAGCGTCAGACTAGCGGGGGAGACCCAGTACTTC. This codes for CASSVRLAGETQYF.

This clonotype showed up just a few times. The chain has TRBV7-9 and TRBJ1-2; no clear D gene. Between the trimmed V and J ends, which lost 5 bases and 4 bases, there was a span of 8 bases. The germline V gene encodes CDR1 SEHNR and CDR2 FQNEAQ (reference sequence). This CDR3 is built from 12 residues. The CDR3 DNA is TGTGCCAGCAGCATATTTACCTATGGCTACACCTTC. Translation gives CASSIFTYGYTF.

This clonotype was counted between two and nine times. The rearrangement links TRBV20-1 to TRBJ2-2, with TRBD1 matching 8 bases. The CDR3 sequence is 14 residues long. In germline, CDR1 is DFQATT, CDR2 SNEGSKA (reference sequence). J gave up 5 bases and V 5 bases, and 7 bases lay outside the gene matches. The CDR3 reads CSAHPTGGTGELFF. The DNA for the CDR3 is TGCAGTGCTCACCCAACAGGGGGGACCGGGGAGCTGTTTTTT.

The rearrangement uses TRBV20-1 and TRBJ2-4; 9 bases match TRBD2. The trim removed 6 bases at V and 1 base at J, leaving 13 bases unmatched. In germline, CDR1 is DFQATT, CDR2 SNEGSKA (reference sequence). CDR3 length: 17 residues. CDR3 DNA: TGCAGTGCCCTTCCGCCCGCGGGAGGGGTGGCCAAAAACATTCAGTACTTC. Translated: CSALPPAGGVAKNIQYF.

In this sample, this clonotype turned up a few times. DNA for the CDR3: TGTGCCAGCAGGCTACAGGGGGCCCATCCAAATTCACCCCTCCACTTT. It specifies CASRLQGAHPNSPLHF. This chain connects TRBV7-2 to TRBJ1-6; 9 bases match TRBD1. Losses at the gene ends were 6 bases for V and 7 bases for J; bases not matched to a gene: 10. Germline V gene sequence: CDR1 SGHTA, CDR2 FQGNSA. This CDR3 spans 16 amino acids.

The V gene is TRBV5-5, the J gene TRBJ2-5; no clear D. The CDR3 totals 15 residues. Germline assignment: CDR1 SGHKS and CDR2 YYEKEE (reference sequence). The ends were cut back, 5 bases at V and 1 base at J, with 15 bases in the middle. The CDR3, as DNA: TGTGCCAGCAGGCAGAGTGGAGCCAGCCAAGAGACCCAGTACTTC. This encodes CASRQSGASQETQYF.

The chain is built from TRBV6-1 and TRBJ2-1; tentatively, D is TRBD1 or TRBD2 (5 bases each). Trimming cost V 5 bases and J 6 bases, with 17 bases left between them. This CDR3 has 15 amino acids. Germline loops: CDR1 MNHNS, CDR2 SASEGT. DNA for the CDR3: TGTGCCAGCAGTACCGGTGGGGGTCGGCCCAATGAGCAGTTCTTC. This encodes CASSTGGGRPNEQFF.

CDR3 loop: CAINGREGGTDTQYF. DNA of the CDR3: TGTGCCATCAACGGGAGGGAGGGAGGCACAGATACGCAGTATTTT. The chain employs TRBV10-3 and TRBJ2-3, with TRBD2 identical over 8 bases. V shed 7 bases, J shed 1 base, and the junction held 7 bases outside the gene matches. Germline CDR1 reads ENHRY; CDR2 reads SYGVKD. CDR3 length: 15 amino acids.

The chain couples TRBV30 to TRBJ2-7, with D possibly being TRBD1 or TRBD2 (5 bases each). The CDR3 totals 12 residues. The V gene lost 5 bases and the J gene lost 5 bases, with 13 bases spanning the gap. The germline gives CDR1 GTSNPN, CDR2 SVGIG (reference sequence). The chain's CDR3 is CAWEPRGHEQYF. In nucleotides, the CDR3 is TGTGCCTGGGAACCGAGGGGCCACGAGCAGTACTTC.

The rearrangement uses TRBV27 and TRBJ2-6; D gene ambiguous. Germline values: CDR1 MNHEY, CDR2 SMNVEV (reference sequence). The ends were cut back, 3 bases at V and 0 bases at J, with 6 bases in the middle. This CDR3 has 15 amino acids. CDR3 nucleotides: TGTGCCAGCAGTTTTTGGGACTCTGGGGCCAACGTCCTGACTTTC. It translates to CASSFWDSGANVLTF.

This clonotype was found a few times. CDR3 in amino acids: CASSDRQFFSAFF. In DNA, the CDR3 is TGTGCCAGCAGTGACAGGCAGTTTTTTTCAGCTTTCTTT. V usage is TRBV6-1 and J usage is TRBJ1-1; D gene unclear. CDR3 size: 13 residues. The V and J ends lost 3 bases and 10 bases respectively, with 15 bases between them. CDR1 is MNHNS and CDR2 is SASEGT in the germline V gene.

This clonotype appeared a single time. The chain combines TRBV24-1 with TRBJ2-3, with no clear D. CDR1 and CDR2 from the germline V gene are KGHDR and SFDVKD. Between the trimmed V and J ends, which lost 9 bases and 5 bases, there was a span of 11 bases. The CDR3 sequence is 12 residues long. The CDR3 region has the DNA TGTGCCACCTCCTCGGGTGGAGATACGCAGTATTTT. Translated: CATSSGGDTQYF.

The chain recombines TRBV24-1 with TRBJ1-1; D is unclear. V was trimmed by 1 base and J by 8 bases, leaving 4 bases between them. Germline V gene sequence: CDR1 KGHDR, CDR2 SFDVKD. The CDR3 length is 11 residues. CDR3 residues: CATSDFQEAFF. CDR3 bases: TGTGCCACCAGTGATTTTCAGGAAGCTTTCTTT.

The chain carries TRBV6-1 and TRBJ2-6, with D unresolved. The CDR3 covers 15 residues. V lost 6 bases to trimming and J lost 3 bases, with 12 bases between them. The germline V gene has CDR1 MNHNS and CDR2 SASEGT. CDR3 in amino acids: CASSSPVGGANVLTF. The CDR3 DNA reads TGTGCCAGCAGCTCCCCGGTAGGTGGGGCCAACGTCCTGACTTTC.

This chain joins TRBV12-3 or TRBV12-4 and TRBJ2-7; 12 bases line up with TRBD2. V shed 8 bases and J 2 bases; nucleotides not matched to a gene: 4. This CDR3 is built from 14 residues. Here the CDR3 reads CASATSGGPYEQYF. The CDR3, as DNA: TGTGCCAGCGCGACTAGCGGGGGACCCTACGAGCAGTACTTC.

V usage is TRBV20-1 and J usage is TRBJ1-2; D is uncertain. The CDR3 length is 12 residues. V was clipped by 5 bases and J by 3 bases, with 10 bases between them. The germline CDR1 and CDR2 sequences are DFQATT and SNEGSKA (reference sequence). In DNA, the CDR3 is TGCAGTGCTGTAGACGACCACTATGGCTACACCTTC. Its protein product is CSAVDDHYGYTF.

This chain joins TRBV20-1 and TRBJ1-5; D may be TRBD1 (6 bases). Germline values: CDR1 DFQATT, CDR2 SNEGSKA (reference sequence). Trimming took off 5 bases at V and 7 bases at J, with 21 bases between the two ends. The CDR3 runs to 15 residues. The DNA of the CDR3 is TGCAGTGCTTCCGGAACAGGGATGGGTGGGCAGCCCCAGCATTTT. Protein: CSASGTGMGGQPQHF.

This chain links TRBV20-1 with TRBJ2-5; 8 nucleotides line up with TRBD2. This CDR3 comprises 13 residues. CDR1 and CDR2 (germline): DFQATT, SNEGSKA (reference sequence). The trim removed 1 base at V and 5 bases at J, leaving 3 bases unmatched. The CDR3 region is CSARVSGGETQYF. The CDR3 DNA is TGCAGTGCTAGAGTCTCGGGGGGGGAGACCCAGTACTTC.

The chain recombines TRBV6-1 with TRBJ1-4; TRBD1 might be the D (6 bases). The CDR3 runs to 18 residues. Germline V gene lookup returns CDR1 MNHNS and CDR2 SASEGT. V lost 1 base to trimming and J lost 2 bases, with 17 bases between them. CDR3 sequence (DNA): TGTGCCAGCAGTGAAGGGTGGGGGGCATCGATCACTAATGAAAAACTGTTTTTT. This codes for CASSEGWGASITNEKLFF.

The gene calls are TRBV28 and TRBJ1-2, with 7 bases identical to TRBD1. Germline V lookup: CDR1 MDHEN, CDR2 SYDVKM. The CDR3 covers 15 residues. V shed 6 bases, J shed 0 bases, and the junction held 7 bases outside the gene matches. CDR3 protein: CASRPDRAANYGYTF. The CDR3 coding sequence is TGTGCCAGCAGACCCGACAGGGCTGCTAACTATGGCTACACCTTC.

V and J are TRBV20-1 and TRBJ1-1; 8 bases align to TRBD1. The CDR3 is 14 amino acids. V dropped 5 bases and J dropped 4; count of bases not matched to a gene: 9. From germline, CDR1 is DFQATT and CDR2 SNEGSKA (reference sequence). The CDR3 DNA sequence: TGCAGTGCTTACAGGGGGGAAAAGGGCACTGAAGCTTTCTTT. Residues: CSAYRGEKGTEAFF.

The chain is built from TRBV20-1 and TRBJ2-5, with 9 bases identical to TRBD2. Trimming at V came to 1 base and at J to 6 bases, leaving 9 bases not matched to a gene. Looked up from germline, CDR1 is DFQATT and CDR2 is SNEGSKA (reference sequence). This CDR3 is 15 amino acids long. The CDR3 region has the DNA TGCAGTGCTAGAGTCGGCGGGACTAGCATTCAGACCCAGTACTTC. Its protein is CSARVGGTSIQTQYF.

In its sample, this clonotype was seen a few times. The chain couples TRBV14 to TRBJ2-5; 7 bases are a match to TRBD1. The CDR3 has 13 amino acids. Germline V gene data show CDR1 as SGHDN and CDR2 as FVKESK. With 5 bases clipped from V and 4 bases from J, the junction kept 4 bases outside the gene matches. The CDR3 nucleotides read TGTGCCAGCAGCGGATCAGGGGGAGAGACCCAGTACTTC. Protein product: CASSGSGGETQYF.

The rearrangement joins TRBV29-1 to TRBJ1-4; tentatively, D is TRBD1 (5 bases). Trimming removed 4 bases from V and 8 bases from J, with 8 bases in between. This CDR3 region has 11 residues. Germline CDR1 SQVTM, CDR2 ANQGSEA. CDR3 nucleotides: TGCAGCGTTGGGGGGAGGGAAAAACTGTTTTTT. It specifies CSVGGREKLFF.

This clonotype was seen only once. The chain combines TRBV29-1 with TRBJ2-3; 7 positions agree with TRBD1. Germline loops: CDR1 SQVTM, CDR2 ANQGSEA. V gave up 7 bases and J gave up 5 bases; unmatched junction bases: 6. This CDR3 is built from 12 residues. In nucleotides, the CDR3 is TGCAGCGCGACAGGGTGGAGAGATACGCAGTATTTT. This sequence encodes CSATGWRDTQYF.

This clonotype was observed a few times. The chain links TRBV20-1 to TRBJ1-6; TRBD1 might be the D (5 bases). Germline loops: CDR1 DFQATT, CDR2 SNEGSKA (reference sequence). The CDR3 is 16 residues long. The V end lost 5 bases, the J end lost 4 bases, and 18 bases lay between the germline ends. DNA for the CDR3: TGCAGTGCTTATCGTGGAGCGGGGCGGTATAATTCACCCCTCCACTTT. Protein: CSAYRGAGRYNSPLHF.